This TCR beta chain was identified in a study of vaccination and CD4 T cells after COVID-19. Study context: Cultures that served as controls received a CEFX pool, an HIV-1 Nef pool, or no peptide.

Oncomine TCR Beta short-read sequencing was applied to DNA from cultured CD4+ T cells. TCRdb reprocessed the PCR reads via MiXCR and lists one record per CDR3 protein. This sample yields about 7,600 distinct CDR3 sequences, of which roughly 40% are seen a single time; roughly an eighth belongs to the top ten. The V gene lost 0 bases and the J gene lost 2 bases, with 9 bases spanning the gap. The CDR3 is made up of 14 amino acids. Germline loops: CDR1 SGHRS, CDR2 YFSETQ. Comments on this clonotype: Its antigen is not identified.

Treatment reported: roughly ten-day PBMC culture with coronavirus spike peptide pools or control peptides (ViraFEST assay). Collection of the unexposed donor's CD4+ T cells took place before the COVID-19 pandemic (2011-2018). Before TCRs were sequenced, ViraFEST expanded antigen-specific T cells with peptide pools. The culture of 1.5 million to 2 million PBMCs per well included around 10 IU/ml IL-2 and approximately 9.2 ug/ml peptide pools. Culture proceeded for roughly 10 days, and CD4+ T cells were then isolated by negative selection. This clonotype originated in a human donor in good health. The chain carries TRBV5-1 and TRBJ2-7, with D uncertain. Sample: CD4+ T cells from blood, cultured in vitro. The CDR3 spells CASSLDPAAYEQYF. Here the CDR3 DNA reads TGCGCCAGCAGCTTGGATCCCGCCGCCTACGAGCAGTACTTC.